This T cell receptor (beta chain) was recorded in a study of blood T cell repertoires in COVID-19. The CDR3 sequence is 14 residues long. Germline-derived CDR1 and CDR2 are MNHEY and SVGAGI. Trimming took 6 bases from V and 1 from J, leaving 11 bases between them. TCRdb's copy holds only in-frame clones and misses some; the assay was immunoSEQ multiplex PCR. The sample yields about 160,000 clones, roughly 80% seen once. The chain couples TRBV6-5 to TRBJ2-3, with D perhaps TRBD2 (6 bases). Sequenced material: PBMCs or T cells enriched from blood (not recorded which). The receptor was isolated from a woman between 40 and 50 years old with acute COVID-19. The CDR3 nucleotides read TGTGCCAGCAGGGGCGGGACCCGCACAGATACGCAGTATTTT. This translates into CASRGGTRTDTQYF.